What follows is one T cell receptor (beta chain) and its context. The data stem from a study of blood T cell repertoires in COVID-19. Study in general: Sites in the United States, Italy and Spain provided acute and convalescent COVID-19 samples.

The authors' processing: Nucleated cell number was recorded as an estimate derived from reference gene primer amplification. Here immunoSEQ multiplex PCR was the method, and the copy in TCRdb shows in-frame clones only, minus some. D and trimming were read from the DNA, whereas the V and J calls and clone size are those reported in that table. The sample has about 170,000 clones, roughly 83% seen once. Germline values: CDR1 MDHEN, CDR2 SYDVKM. Trimming cost V 5 bases and J 4 bases; bases outside gene matches: 6. This CDR3 is 14 amino acids long. The chain joins TRBV28 to TRBJ2-7; 9 nucleotides line up with TRBD1. Sequencing was performed on peripheral blood. The sequence derives from a woman at least 80 years old with active or convalescent COVID-19. The CDR3 coding sequence is TGTGCCAGCAGTCCTCAGGACAGGGGTTACGAGCAGTACTTC. This translates into CASSPQDRGYEQYF.